A selection of T cell receptor beta chains follows, all from one sample in a study of T-cell reconstitution after alpha-beta-depleted transplantation in children. TCRdb passed the PCR reads through MiXCR, listing each CDR3 protein once. The profile shows under 100,000 distinct CDR3 sequences, around 16% of them singletons. This material consisted of PBMCs, mostly from graft donor cells, taken 180 days after TCRalphabeta/CD19-depleted stem cell transplant. Source of these receptors: a male patient aged 2 to 10 who had a stem cell transplant for acute lymphoblastic leukemia, so the T cells may come from the graft donor. The CDR3 runs from the conserved cysteine through the conserved F or W. The D gene is left open where the match is weak. A row's size may be missing; if present it is once, few, many or a size class.

>TRBV20-1|14|TRBD2|many|TRBJ2-5
TGCAGTGCTTTTAGCGGGGGGGCGGAAGAGACCCAGTACTTC
CSAFSGGAEETQYF
>TRBV5-8|14|.|.|TRBJ1-5
TGTGCCAGCAGCTCAGGGTTACGAGGTCAGCCCCAGCATTTT
CASSSGLRGQPQHF
>TRBV5-1|15|.|.|TRBJ1-1
TGCGCCAGCAGCCCCCGCGTGGGACTGAACACTGAAGCTTTCTTT
CASSPRVGLNTEAFF
>TRBV20-1|13|.|few|TRBJ2-1
TGCAGCCAGAACGCGGGACTTAACAATGAGCAGTTCTTC
CSQNAGLNNEQFF
>TRBV5-1|14|.|.|TRBJ1-1
TGCGCCAGCAGCTTTACGGACGGAAACACTGAAGCTTTCTTT
CASSFTDGNTEAFF
>TRBV7-2|12|.|.|TRBJ1-2
TGTGCCAGCGCCCTCTACCCGTATGGCTACACCTTC
CASALYPYGYTF
>TRBV28|14|TRBD1|few|TRBJ1-3
TGTGCCAGCACCTTTTGGACAGGGCGTAACACCATATATTTT
CASTFWTGRNTIYF
>TRBV12-3/TRBV12-4|12|.|many|TRBJ2-4
TGTGCCAGCAGTTTAGCAGCCAACATTCAGTACTTC
CASSLAANIQYF
>TRBV5-1|17|.|.|TRBJ1-1
TGCGCCAGCAGCCCATATCCCGGGGACGGTCCGAACACTGAAGCTTTCTTT
CASSPYPGDGPNTEAFF
>TRBV11-2|15|.|.|TRBJ2-7
TGTGCCAGCACCGTCGACGGGGGGCGAACCTACGAGCAGTACTTC
CASTVDGGRTYEQYF
>TRBV12-3/TRBV12-4|16|TRBD2|.|TRBJ2-1
TGTGCCAGCAGTTTGGGTCTAGCGGGCACCTACAATGAGCAGTTCTTC
CASSLGLAGTYNEQFF
>TRBV19|15|.|few|TRBJ2-2
TGTGCCAGTAGTCCCCCCGGTCCACCCGGCGGGGAGCTGTTTTTT
CASSPPGPPGGELFF
>TRBV11-1|18|TRBD2|.|TRBJ2-3
TGTGCCAGCAGCTTACATAGAACTAGCGGGGCTAGCACAGATACGCAGTATTTT
CASSLHRTSGASTDTQYF
>TRBV20-1|14|TRBD1|few|TRBJ1-5
TGCAGTGCTACCGGAGCAAGGGGGCATCAGCCCCAGCATTTT
CSATGARGHQPQHF
>TRBV7-8|16|.|few|TRBJ2-2
TGTGCCAGCAGCCCCGTAAGGATGGGGCACACCGGGGAGCTGTTTTTT
CASSPVRMGHTGELFF
>TRBV20-1|12|.|many|TRBJ2-6
TGCAGTGGACACTCTGGGGCCAACGTCCTGACTTTC
CSGHSGANVLTF
>TRBV28|16|.|many|TRBJ1-6
TGTGCCAGCACCAGAGGGGGAGTCGCCTATAATTCACCCCTCCACTTT
CASTRGGVAYNSPLHF
>TRBV30|12|.|few|TRBJ1-5
TGTGCCTGGAGTCTGGGTAACCAGCCCCAGCATTTT
CAWSLGNQPQHF
>TRBV27|15|.|few|TRBJ2-3
TGTGCCAGCAGTCCGTCCGGATATAGCACAGATACGCAGTATTTT
CASSPSGYSTDTQYF
>TRBV5-1|14|.|few|TRBJ2-2
TGCGCCAGCAGCTTGCCAGGGGACACCGGGGAGCTGTTTTTT
CASSLPGDTGELFF
>TRBV15|15|.|few|TRBJ2-5
TGTGCCACCAGCACCCCCCCTTCGGGGCGGGAGACCCAGTACTTC
CATSTPPSGRETQYF
>TRBV4-3|16|.|few|TRBJ1-6
TGCGCCAGCAGCCAAGACAATGGGAGGTATAATTCACCCCTCCACTTT
CASSQDNGRYNSPLHF
>TRBV11-2|12|.|.|TRBJ1-2
TGTGCCAGCAGCCCTACAGGGAAAGGCTACACCTTC
CASSPTGKGYTF
>TRBV7-6|18|TRBD1|.|TRBJ2-7
TGTGCCAGCAGCTTAGCGCGGGACAGGGGGCAGTGGGGCTACGAGCAGTACTTC
CASSLARDRGQWGYEQYF
>TRBV18|13|TRBD1|.|TRBJ2-7
TGTGCCAGCTCTCCGGACAGGCTGAACGAGCAGTACTTC
CASSPDRLNEQYF
>TRBV5-4|23|.|.|TRBJ2-1
TGTGCCAGCAGCCCGAGGGGATCTGAACCGATCGGCAGGGTAAATTCTCGGAGCAATGAGCAGTTCTTC
CASSPRGSEPIGRVNSRSNEQFF
>TRBV18|16|TRBD1|many|TRBJ1-6
TGTGCCAGCTCACTTTACGGACAGGGGGAAAATTCACCCCTCCACTTT
CASSLYGQGENSPLHF
>TRBV20-1|13|.|.|TRBJ2-5
TGCAGTGCCCCCTCCAGGGTAGAAGAGACCCAGTACTTC
CSAPSRVEETQYF
>TRBV20-1|13|TRBD1|.|TRBJ1-1
TGCAGTGCTAGGTTGACAGGGGCGGCTGAAGCTTTCTTT
CSARLTGAAEAFF
>TRBV7-9|12|.|.|TRBJ2-7
TGTGCCAGCCGTTCCGGGGCTGGGGAGCAGTACTTC
CASRSGAGEQYF
>TRBV18|15|.|.|TRBJ2-7
TGTGCCAGCTCACCCCCCGGGACCGGGGCCTACGAGCAGTACTTC
CASSPPGTGAYEQYF
>TRBV6-5|19|TRBD2|many|TRBJ2-1
TGTGCCAGCAGTTACTCGCCTAGCGGGGGGGCAAGCTCCTACAATGAGCAGTTCTTC
CASSYSPSGGASSYNEQFF
>TRBV20-1|13|TRBD1|few|TRBJ2-7
TGCAGTGCTTACTCGACAGGGGGGTACGAGCAGTACTTC
CSAYSTGGYEQYF
>TRBV7-9|12|.|.|TRBJ1-1
TGTGCCAGCAGCCCGGGCCACACTGAAGCTTTCTTT
CASSPGHTEAFF
>TRBV5-5|12|.|many|TRBJ2-2
TGTGCCAGCAGCTCGTACACCGGGGAGCTGTTTTTT
CASSSYTGELFF
>TRBV5-1|16|.|few|TRBJ2-3
TGCGCCAGCAGCTTGGAAGGGTGGCACGGGACAGATACGCAGTATTTT
CASSLEGWHGTDTQYF
>TRBV6-5|15|.|.|TRBJ2-1
TGTGCCAGCAGTTATCAGGGAAGCTCCTACAATGAGCAGTTCTTC
CASSYQGSSYNEQFF
>TRBV9|14|TRBD1|.|TRBJ1-2
TGTGCCAGCAGCCCTGGGACAGAATCCAGGGGCTACACCTTC
CASSPGTESRGYTF
>TRBV29-1|13|TRBD2|many|TRBJ2-5
TGCAGCGGCGGGGGGGGGCCCCAAGAGACCCAGTACTTC
CSGGGGPQETQYF
>TRBV9|15|TRBD2|.|TRBJ2-2
TGTGCCAGCAGCGTAGTGTCTAGCGGGGGCGGGGAGCTGTTTTTT
CASSVVSSGGGELFF
>TRBV6-1|13|.|few|TRBJ2-7
TGTGCCAGCAGTGTGGATGGGGTATACGAGCAGTACTTC
CASSVDGVYEQYF
>TRBV5-1|14|TRBD2|many|TRBJ2-1
TGCGCCAGCAGCTCGGGGGGGGTGTACAATGAGCAGTTCTTC
CASSSGGVYNEQFF
>TRBV18|16|.|.|TRBJ1-1
TGTGCCAGCTCACCCGATGTACAGGAGATTGGGACTGAAGCTTTCTTT
CASSPDVQEIGTEAFF
>TRBV18|14|.|.|TRBJ1-1
TGTGCCAGCTCACCACTGGGCAGGGGCACTGAAGCTTTCTTT
CASSPLGRGTEAFF
>TRBV20-1|15|.|.|TRBJ1-1
TGCAGTGCTAGGGTAGGGTCCGTTCTGAACACTGAAGCTTTCTTT
CSARVGSVLNTEAFF
>TRBV29-1|13|TRBD1|.|TRBJ2-7
TGCAGCGCCGCACGCAGGGGGCAGAACGAGCAGTACTTC
CSAARRGQNEQYF
>TRBV5-1|11|.|few|TRBJ2-2
TGCGCCAGCATCCTAGCCGGGGAGCTGTTTTTT
CASILAGELFF
>TRBV7-6|15|.|few|TRBJ1-1
TGTGCCAGCAGCTTAGGTCCAGGGCCGAACACTGAAGCTTTCTTT
CASSLGPGPNTEAFF
>TRBV12-3/TRBV12-4|14|.|many|TRBJ1-5
TGTGCCAGCAGTTTACGGGAGAAGACTGAGCCCCAGCATTTT
CASSLREKTEPQHF
>TRBV20-1|15|.|.|TRBJ2-5
TGCAGTGCTAGAGAAGTTCTAAGGAAACTGGAGACCCAGTACTTC
CSAREVLRKLETQYF
>TRBV28|13|.|few|TRBJ1-5
TGTGCCAGCAGTTTAGCGGGGGGCCCGCCCCAGCATTTT
CASSLAGGPPQHF
>TRBV5-1|13|.|.|TRBJ2-3
TGCGCCAGCAGCTGGGACTCAACAGATACGCAGTATTTT
CASSWDSTDTQYF
>TRBV18|18|TRBD1|.|TRBJ1-1
TGTGCCAGCTCACTTCACAGGGGCGAGAACGCGGGGAACACTGAAGCTTTCTTT
CASSLHRGENAGNTEAFF
>TRBV27|15|.|few|TRBJ1-6
TGTGCCAGCAGTGCCTGGGGGGGGGGAAATTCACCCCTCCACTTT
CASSAWGGGNSPLHF